This T cell receptor beta chain was captured by sequencing in a study of blood T cells in healthy people across ages. The V and J ends lost 4 bases and 3 bases respectively, with 10 bases between them. Germline V gene lookup returns CDR1 DFQATT and CDR2 SNEGSKA (reference sequence). The CDR3 spans 12 residues. The use of a sample-barcoded 5' primer and a J-beta primer mix characterized a second PCR of about 7 to 12 cycles. MiXCR was run by TCRdb on the 5' RACE reads, yielding one entry per CDR3 protein. The sample records 720,000 or so distinct CDR3 sequences, around 38% being singletons. This clonotype has just one count.

The TCR comes from an elderly man in good health. The sample consisted of blood. The chain employs TRBV20-1 and TRBJ2-7; a possible D gene is TRBD1 (6 bases). The CDR3 loop is CSANGQLYEQYF. DNA of the CDR3: TGCAGTGCTAATGGACAGCTCTACGAGCAGTACTTC.